The following is a T cell receptor (beta chain) sequence with its context. Its antigen is as yet unknown. The data derive from a study of vaccination and CD4 T cells after COVID-19. Study-level background: Post-COVID draws followed diagnosis by a median roughly 100 days (range 35 to 161).

Stated treatment: approximately 9-day PBMC culture with coronavirus spike peptide pools or control peptides (ViraFEST assay). Around 2.1 million PBMCs went into each well for culture with roughly 10 IU/ml IL-2 and 10 ug/ml peptide pools. Oncomine TCR Beta short-read sequencing was applied to DNA from cultured CD4+ T cells. TCRdb redid the calling of the PCR reads with MiXCR, one entry per CDR3 protein. There are about 16,000 distinct CDR3 sequences in the sample; 40% to 50% occur only once, and around 4.5% lies in the top ten. The CDR3 runs 14 residues. Per germline, CDR1 MDHEN and CDR2 SYDVKM. Trimming stripped 5 bases from V and 4 bases from J, with 9 bases between.

The receptor's source is a human donor who had recovered from COVID-19. Sequenced material: CD4+ T cells from blood, cultured in vitro, taken before SARS-CoV-2 vaccination. V gene TRBV28 combines with J gene TRBJ1-6, with no clear D. The CDR3 here is CASSPQGYNSPLHF. In DNA form, the CDR3 reads TGTGCCAGCAGTCCTCAAGGGTATAATTCACCCCTCCACTTT. Supplemented by reference TRBV28 and TRBJ1-6, the full variable domain reads DVKVTQSSRYLVKRTGEKVFLECVQDMDHENMFWYRQDPGLGLRLIYFSYDVKMKEKGDIPEGYSVSREKKERFSLILESASTNQTSMYLCASSPQGYNSPLHFGNGTRLTVT.